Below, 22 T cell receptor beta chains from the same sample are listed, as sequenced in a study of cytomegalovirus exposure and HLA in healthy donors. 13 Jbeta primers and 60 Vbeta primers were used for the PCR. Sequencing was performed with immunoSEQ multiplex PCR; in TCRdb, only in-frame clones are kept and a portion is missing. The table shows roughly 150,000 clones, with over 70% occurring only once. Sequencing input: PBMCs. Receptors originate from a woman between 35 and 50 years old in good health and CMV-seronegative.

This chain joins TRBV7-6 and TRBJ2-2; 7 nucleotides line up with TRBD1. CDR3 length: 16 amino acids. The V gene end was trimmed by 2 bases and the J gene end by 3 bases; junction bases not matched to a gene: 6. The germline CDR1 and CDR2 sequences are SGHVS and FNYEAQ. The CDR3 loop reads CASSLRQGVDTGELFF. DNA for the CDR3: TGTGCCAGCAGCTTAAGGCAGGGGGTAGACACCGGGGAGCTGTTTTTT.

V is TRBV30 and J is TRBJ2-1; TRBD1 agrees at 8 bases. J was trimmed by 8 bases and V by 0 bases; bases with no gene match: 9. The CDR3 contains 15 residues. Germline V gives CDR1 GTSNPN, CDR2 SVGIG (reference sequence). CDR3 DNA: TGTGCCTGGAGTGTAGGACAGGGCATAAATTATGAGCAGTTCTTC. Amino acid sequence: CAWSVGQGINYEQFF.

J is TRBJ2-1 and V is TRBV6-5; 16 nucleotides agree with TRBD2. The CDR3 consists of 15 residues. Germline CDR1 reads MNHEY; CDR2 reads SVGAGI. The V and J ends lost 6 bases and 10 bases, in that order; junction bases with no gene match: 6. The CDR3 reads CASRGLAGGQREQFF. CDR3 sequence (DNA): TGTGCCAGCAGGGGACTAGCGGGGGGGCAGAGGGAGCAGTTCTTC.

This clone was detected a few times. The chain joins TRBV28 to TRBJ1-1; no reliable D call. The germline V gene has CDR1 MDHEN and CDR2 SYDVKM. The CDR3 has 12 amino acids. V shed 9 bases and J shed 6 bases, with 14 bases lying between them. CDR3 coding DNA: TGTGCCAGTGGTCGCGGTTTGCCTGAAGCTTTCTTT. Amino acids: CASGRGLPEAFF.

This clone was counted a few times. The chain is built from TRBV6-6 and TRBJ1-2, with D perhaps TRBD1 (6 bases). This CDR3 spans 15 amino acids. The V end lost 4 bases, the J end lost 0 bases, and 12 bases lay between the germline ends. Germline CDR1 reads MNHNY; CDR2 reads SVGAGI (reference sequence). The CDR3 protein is CASSFTGNTNYGYTF. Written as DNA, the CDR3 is TGTGCCAGCAGTTTCACAGGGAACACTAACTATGGCTACACCTTC.

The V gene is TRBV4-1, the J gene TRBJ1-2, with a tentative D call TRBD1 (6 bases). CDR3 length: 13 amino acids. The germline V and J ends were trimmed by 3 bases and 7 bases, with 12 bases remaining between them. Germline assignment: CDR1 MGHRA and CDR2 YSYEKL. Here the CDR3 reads CASSQVYRVGYTF. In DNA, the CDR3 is TGCGCCAGCAGCCAGGTTTACAGGGTTGGCTACACCTTC.

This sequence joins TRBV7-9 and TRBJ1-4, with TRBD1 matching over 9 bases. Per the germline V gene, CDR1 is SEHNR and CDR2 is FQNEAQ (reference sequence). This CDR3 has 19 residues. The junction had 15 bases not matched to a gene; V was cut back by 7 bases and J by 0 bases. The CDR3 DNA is TGTGCCAGCACCCCGTTCCTAGGACAGGGGAGCGCAACTAATGAAAAACTGTTTTTT. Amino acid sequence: CASTPFLGQGSATNEKLFF.

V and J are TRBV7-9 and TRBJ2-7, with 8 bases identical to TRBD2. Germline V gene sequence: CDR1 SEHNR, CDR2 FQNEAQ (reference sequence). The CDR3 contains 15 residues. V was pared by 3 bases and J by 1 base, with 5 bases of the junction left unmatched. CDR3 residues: CASSFPGGGSYEQYF. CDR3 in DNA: TGTGCCAGCAGCTTTCCGGGAGGGGGTTCCTACGAGCAGTACTTC.

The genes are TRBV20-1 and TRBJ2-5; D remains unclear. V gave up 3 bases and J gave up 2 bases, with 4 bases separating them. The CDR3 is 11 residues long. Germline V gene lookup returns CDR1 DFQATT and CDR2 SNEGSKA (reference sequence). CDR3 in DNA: TGCAGTGCTAGTTTACAAGAGACCCAGTACTTC. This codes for CSASLQETQYF.

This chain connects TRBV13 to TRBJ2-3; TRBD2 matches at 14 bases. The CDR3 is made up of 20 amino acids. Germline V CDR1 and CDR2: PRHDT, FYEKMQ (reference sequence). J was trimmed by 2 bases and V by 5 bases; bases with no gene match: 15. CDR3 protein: CASSPNHWGTSGGNTDTQYF. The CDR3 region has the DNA TGTGCCAGCAGCCCGAATCATTGGGGGACTAGCGGGGGAAACACAGATACGCAGTATTTT.

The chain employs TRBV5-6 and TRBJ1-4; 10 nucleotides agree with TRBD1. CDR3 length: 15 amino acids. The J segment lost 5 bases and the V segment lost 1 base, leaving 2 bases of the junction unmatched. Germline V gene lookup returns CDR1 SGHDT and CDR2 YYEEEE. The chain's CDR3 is CASSLPGQGNEKLFF. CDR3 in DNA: TGTGCCAGCAGCTTGCCGGGACAGGGGAATGAAAAACTGTTTTTT.

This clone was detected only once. CDR3 DNA sequence: TGTGCCAGCAGTCAAGCGGACCCTTATAGCAATCAGCCCCAGCATTTT. The encoded protein is CASSQADPYSNQPQHF. V gene TRBV7-9 combines with J gene TRBJ1-5; D unresolved. V was trimmed by 6 bases and J by 0 bases, leaving 15 bases between them. CDR3 length equals 16 residues. Germline V gene data show CDR1 as SEHNR and CDR2 as FQNEAQ (reference sequence).

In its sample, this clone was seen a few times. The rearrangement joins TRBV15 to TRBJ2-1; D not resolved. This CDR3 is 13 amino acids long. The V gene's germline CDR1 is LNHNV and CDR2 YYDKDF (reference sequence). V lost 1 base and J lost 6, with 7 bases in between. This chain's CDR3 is CATSRGGSNEQFF. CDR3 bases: TGTGCCACCAGCAGAGGAGGCTCCAATGAGCAGTTCTTC.

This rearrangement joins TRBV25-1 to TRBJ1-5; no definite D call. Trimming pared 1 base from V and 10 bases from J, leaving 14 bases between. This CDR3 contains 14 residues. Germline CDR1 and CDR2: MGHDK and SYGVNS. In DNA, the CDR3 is TGTGCCAGCAGTGAATCCCCGGCGGGAGGCCCCCAGCATTTT. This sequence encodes CASSESPAGGPQHF.

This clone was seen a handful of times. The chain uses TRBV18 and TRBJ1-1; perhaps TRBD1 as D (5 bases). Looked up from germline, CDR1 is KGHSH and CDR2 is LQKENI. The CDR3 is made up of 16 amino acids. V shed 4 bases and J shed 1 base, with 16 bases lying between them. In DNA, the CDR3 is TGTGCCAGCTCACTCCCTCCCTTACAGGCGAACACTGAAGCTTTCTTT. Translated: CASSLPPLQANTEAFF.

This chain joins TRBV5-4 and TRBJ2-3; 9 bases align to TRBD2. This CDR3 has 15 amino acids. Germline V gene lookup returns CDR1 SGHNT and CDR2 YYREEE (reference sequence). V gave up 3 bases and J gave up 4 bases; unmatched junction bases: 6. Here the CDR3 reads CASSWVAGESDTQYF. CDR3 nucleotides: TGTGCCAGCAGCTGGGTAGCGGGGGAATCAGATACGCAGTATTTT.

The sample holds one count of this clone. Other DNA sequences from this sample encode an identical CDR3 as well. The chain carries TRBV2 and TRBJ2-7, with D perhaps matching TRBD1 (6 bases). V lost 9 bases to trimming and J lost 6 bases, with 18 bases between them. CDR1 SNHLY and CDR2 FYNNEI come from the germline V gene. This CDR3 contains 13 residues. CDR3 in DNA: TGTGCCAGTACAGGGTTTAACCTCGGCGAGCAGTACTTC. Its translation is CASTGFNLGEQYF.

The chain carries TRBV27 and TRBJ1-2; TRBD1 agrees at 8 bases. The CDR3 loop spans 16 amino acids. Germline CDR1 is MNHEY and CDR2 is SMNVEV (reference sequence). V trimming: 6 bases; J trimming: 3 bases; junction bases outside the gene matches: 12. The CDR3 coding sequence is TGTGCCAGCAGCTTCGGACAGGGCTATCCTGACTATGGCTACACCTTC. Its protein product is CASSFGQGYPDYGYTF.

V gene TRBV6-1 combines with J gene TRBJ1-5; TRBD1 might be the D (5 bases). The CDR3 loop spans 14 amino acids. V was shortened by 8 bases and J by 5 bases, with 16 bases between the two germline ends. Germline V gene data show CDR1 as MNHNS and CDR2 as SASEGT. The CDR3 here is CASSTQGKDQPQHF. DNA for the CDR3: TGTGCCAGCTCGACCCAGGGAAAGGATCAGCCCCAGCATTTT.

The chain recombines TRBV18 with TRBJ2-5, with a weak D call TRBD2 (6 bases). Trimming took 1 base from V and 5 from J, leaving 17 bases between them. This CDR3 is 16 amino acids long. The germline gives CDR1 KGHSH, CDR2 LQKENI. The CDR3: CASSPQPGLGVETQYF. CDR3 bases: TGTGCCAGCTCACCACAGCCGGGACTGGGAGTGGAGACCCAGTACTTC.

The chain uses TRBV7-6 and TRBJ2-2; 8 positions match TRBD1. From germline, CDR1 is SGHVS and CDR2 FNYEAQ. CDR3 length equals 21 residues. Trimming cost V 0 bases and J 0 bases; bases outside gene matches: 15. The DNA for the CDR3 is TGTGCCAGCAGCTTAGCCAAACCGGGACAGGCCACCATACCGAACACCGGGGAGCTGTTTTTT. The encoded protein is CASSLAKPGQATIPNTGELFF.

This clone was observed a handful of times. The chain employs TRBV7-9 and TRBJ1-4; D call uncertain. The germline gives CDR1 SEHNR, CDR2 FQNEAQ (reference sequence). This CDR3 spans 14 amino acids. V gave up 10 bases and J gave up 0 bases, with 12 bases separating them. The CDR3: CATLREATNEKLFF. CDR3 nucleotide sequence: TGTGCCACTTTGAGGGAGGCAACTAATGAAAAACTGTTTTTT.